These 21 T cell receptor beta chains share one sample of origin, sequenced in a study of prognosis after radiotherapy for stage I lung cancer. Genomic DNA served as the source from which two-round multiplex PCR generated TCR beta CDR3 amplicons. First-round PCR employed TRBV- and TRBJ-specific primers for each gene. TCRdb reanalysed the multiplex PCR reads using MiXCR and keeps one entry per CDR3 protein. The repertoire has around 15,000 distinct CDR3 sequences, 45% to 55% of them found once; the top ten carry over 35%. The sequencing used PBMCs, collected before or after stereotactic body radiation therapy (not recorded which). Source of these receptors: a donor aged 50 or older with non-small cell lung cancer.

As for this clonotype: This may arise from a read error, as a much more abundant clone is one base away. This chain links TRBV4-1 with TRBJ2-2; D not certain. This CDR3 has 14 amino acids. Trimming pared 8 bases from V and 4 bases from J, leaving 14 bases between. Germline V gene sequence: CDR1 MGHRA, CDR2 YSYEKL. CDR3 nucleotides: TGCGCCAGCGGCGTCAGTGAAAGCACCGGGGAGCTGTTTTTT. Translated: CASGVSESTGELFF.

A remark on this clonotype: This likely traces to a read error, being one base from a far larger clone. The rearrangement joins TRBV7-2 to TRBJ2-7, with D possibly being TRBD2 (6 bases). V was shortened by 4 bases and J by 6 bases, with 19 bases between the two germline ends. The germline gives CDR1 SGHTA, CDR2 FQGNSA. CDR3 length: 15 residues. CDR3 amino acids: CASSSPIGGVAEQYF. The CDR3 DNA reads TGTGCCAGCAGCTCTCCCATCGGGGGTGTGGCCGAGCAGTACTTC.

A note on this clonotype: This likely stems from a read error, as it lies one base from a far larger clone. The chain carries TRBV5-1 and TRBJ2-7; D is perhaps TRBD2 (6 bases). TRBJ2-5 explains the end of the DNA better; the J call may be wrong. CDR3 length: 15 amino acids. Germline V lookup: CDR1 SGHRS, CDR2 YFSETQ. Written as DNA, the CDR3 is TGCGCCATCAGCAGGGAGGACGGTAGACAAGAGACCCAGTACTTC. Translation gives CAISREDGRQETQYF.

Concerning this clonotype: A far larger clone is a single base away, which makes a read error likely. The V and J genes are TRBV28 and TRBJ2-7, with D hard to call. The tail of the sequence fits TRBJ1-2 better, so the J call may be wrong. CDR3 length: 13 residues. CDR1 is MDHEN and CDR2 is SYDVKM in the germline V gene. The CDR3 sequence: CSSSFSRTIGYTF. DNA of the CDR3: TGTTCCAGCAGTTTTTCCAGAACCATCGGCTACACCTTC.

The gene calls are TRBV6-1 and TRBJ1-2; D is ambiguous. V was pared by 6 bases and J by 2 bases, with 10 bases between. The CDR3 sequence is 13 residues long. Germline loops: CDR1 MNHNS, CDR2 SASEGT. CDR3 sequence reads: CASSFDGNYGYTF. The CDR3, as DNA: TGTGCCAGCAGCTTCGACGGAAACTATGGCTACACCTTC.

This clonotype was seen a handful of times. A much larger clone lies a single base off, so this may be a read error. The chain recombines TRBV18 with TRBJ2-7, with D maybe TRBD2 (5 bases). Germline CDR1 and CDR2: KGHSH and LQKENI. The germline V and J ends were trimmed by 2 bases and 2 bases, with 13 bases remaining between them. This CDR3 has 15 residues. The CDR3 nucleotides are TGTGCCAGCTCACCAGTGCTGACGAGGGCCTACGAGCAGTACTTC. Its translation is CASSPVLTRAYEQYF.

The rearrangement links TRBV27 to TRBJ2-2; TRBD2 might be the D (5 bases). The ends were cut back, 5 bases at V and 5 bases at J, with 9 bases in the middle. This CDR3 contains 13 residues. Germline assignment: CDR1 MNHEY and CDR2 SMNVEV (reference sequence). The CDR3 DNA sequence: TGTGCCAGCAGTCGGGGTTTTACCGGGGAGCTGTTTTTT. The encoded protein is CASSRGFTGELFF.

As for this clonotype: Being one base from a much bigger clone, this may be a read error. The rearrangement uses TRBV10-3 and TRBJ2-5; no clear D. V lost 0 bases, J lost 3 bases, and 11 bases lay in between. The CDR3 contains 15 residues. In germline, CDR1 is ENHRY, CDR2 SYGVKD. This CDR3 is CAISESLGSKETQYF. The CDR3 region has the DNA TGTGCCATCAGTGAGTCTTTGGGGTCCAAAGAGACCCAGTACTTC.

The chain combines TRBV7-2 with TRBJ2-1; D could derive from TRBD1 or TRBD2 (5 bases each). CDR1 and CDR2 from the germline V gene are SGHTA and FQGNSA. V shed 1 base and J shed 10 bases, with 17 bases lying between them. This CDR3 is 15 amino acids long. CDR3 sequence: CASSLVGLGEGEQFF. The CDR3 bases are TGTGCCAGCAGCTTAGTTGGGTTGGGGGAAGGGGAGCAGTTCTTC.

This clonotype was recorded only once. A much larger clone differs from this one at a single base, so this may be a read error. V and J are TRBV2 and TRBJ2-4; D call uncertain. Germline V CDR1 and CDR2: SNHLY, FYNNEI. CDR3 length: 16 residues. Trimming left V 7 bases short and J 8 bases short, with 24 bases between. CDR3 sequence reads: CASIPEVAGLRDIQYF. The CDR3 DNA is TGTGCCAGCATCCCCGAGGTGGCAGGCCTTAGGGACATTCAGTACTTC.

In the case of this clonotype: It differs at one base from a far larger clone, so likely a read error. The chain's CDR3 is CASSHRYRNYEQYF. For the CDR3, the DNA is TGTGCCAGCAGCCACCGGTACAGGAACTACGAGCAGTACTTC. The chain couples TRBV11-2 to TRBJ2-7; TRBD1 might be the D (5 bases). The germline gives CDR1 SGHAT, CDR2 FQNNGV. This CDR3 comprises 14 residues. V was cut by 5 bases and J by 3 bases, with 14 bases left in between.

Note on this clonotype: A clone one base away is much larger, so this may be a read error. The chain couples TRBV7-8 to TRBJ2-5; D is ambiguous. Per germline, CDR1 SGHVS and CDR2 FQNEAQ. Trimming removed 1 base at V and 5 bases at J, with 11 bases between. The CDR3 has 14 residues. The CDR3 nucleotides read TGTGCCAGCAGCTTAGTGTCCAGGTGCGAGACCCAGTACTTC. The encoded protein is CASSLVSRCETQYF.

The DNA of the CDR3 is TGTGCCAGCAGCCAAGTCCAGACTAGTCCGAACACCGGGGAGCTGTTTTTT. Residues: CASSQVQTSPNTGELFF. The chain carries TRBV3-1 and TRBJ2-2; tentatively, D is TRBD2 (6 bases). CDR3 size: 17 residues. The germline CDR1 and CDR2 sequences are LGHDT and YNNKEL (reference sequence). Between the trimmed V and J ends, which lost 1 base and 0 bases, there was a span of 12 bases.

This chain links TRBV28 with TRBJ2-1; 9 bases agree with TRBD2. Germline V lookup: CDR1 MDHEN, CDR2 SYDVKM. This CDR3 is built from 16 residues. Germline trimming cut 5 bases from V and 9 bases from J; bases unmatched to any gene: 14. CDR3 sequence: CASSAVGTSGFGEQFF. In DNA form, the CDR3 reads TGTGCCAGCAGTGCCGTCGGTACTAGCGGGTTCGGTGAGCAGTTCTTC.

Concerning this clonotype itself: This probably arose from a read error, given a far larger clone one base away. The chain couples TRBV30 to TRBJ2-7; 10 positions agree with TRBD1. The CDR3 covers 16 residues. Losses at the gene ends were 1 base for V and 7 bases for J; bases not matched to a gene: 13. CDR1 GTSNPN and CDR2 SVGIG come from the germline V gene (reference sequence). The CDR3 protein is CAWSGHGGQGYNEQYF. CDR3 coding DNA: TGTGCCTGGAGTGGACATGGGGGACAGGGGTACAATGAGCAGTACTTC. Full variable domain (missing parts from reference TRBV30 and TRBJ2-7): SQTIHQWPATLVQPVGSPLSLECTVEGTSNPNLYWYRQAAGRGLQLLFYSVGIGQISSEVPQNLSASRPQDRQFILSSKKLLLSDSGFYLCAWSGHGGQGYNEQYFGPGTRLTVT.

J is TRBJ1-5 and V is TRBV24-1; weak D call: TRBD1 (6 bases). Germline lookup yields CDR1 KGHDR and CDR2 SFDVKD. CDR3 length equals 15 residues. The V end was cut by 4 bases, the J end by 7 bases, with 16 bases between. The CDR3 loop reads CATSDHRAGRQPQHF. The CDR3 nucleotides read TGTGCCACCAGTGACCACAGGGCGGGACGGCAGCCCCAGCATTTT.

This clonotype has only one observation. J is TRBJ2-1 and V is TRBV6-1; 12 bases agree with TRBD1. Unmatched junction bases numbered 7, after V lost 8 bases and J lost 8 bases. The CDR3 is 14 residues long. CDR1 MNHNS and CDR2 SASEGT come from the germline V gene. CDR3 nucleotides: TGTGCCAGCTCTCGGGACAGGGGGCTGGATGAGCAGTTCTTC. Translation gives CASSRDRGLDEQFF.

This clonotype was counted a few times. This likely came from a read error, as a far larger clone is one base away. The genes are TRBV12-3 or TRBV12-4 and TRBJ2-7, with D unresolved. This CDR3 region has 16 residues. The CDR3: CATSDLRWVKSYEQYF. CDR3 nucleotides: TGTGCCACCAGTGATTTGAGATGGGTAAAATCCTACGAGCAGTACTTC.

This chain links TRBV27 with TRBJ2-7, with a weak D call TRBD2 (6 bases). Germline V gene data show CDR1 as MNHEY and CDR2 as SMNVEV (reference sequence). V was trimmed by 6 bases and J by 5 bases, leaving 11 bases between them. This CDR3 is built from 12 residues. CDR3: CASRTGAHEQYF. In DNA, the CDR3 is TGTGCCAGCAGAACGGGAGCCCACGAGCAGTACTTC.

This clonotype was picked up many times. J is TRBJ1-3 and V is TRBV29-1; the D is unclear. The V gene lost 7 bases and the J gene lost 2 bases, with 12 bases spanning the gap. The length of the CDR3 is 13 residues. The germline CDR1 and CDR2 sequences are SQVTM and ANQGSEA. The CDR3: CSANVGAGNTIYF. The CDR3 nucleotides are TGCAGCGCCAACGTCGGGGCTGGAAACACCATATATTTT. The whole variable domain, remainder taken from reference TRBV29-1 and TRBJ1-3, is SAVISQKPSRDICQRGTSLTIQCQVDSQVTMMFWYRQQPGQSLTLIATANQGSEATYESGFVIDKFPISRPNLTFSTLTVSNMSPEDSSIYLCSANVGAGNTIYFGEGSWLTVV.

V usage is TRBV9 and J usage is TRBJ1-3, with D uncertain. Germline V lookup: CDR1 SGDLS, CDR2 YYNGEE. V was trimmed by 4 bases and J by 9 bases, leaving 11 bases between them. The CDR3 extends over 12 amino acids. The CDR3 DNA reads TGTGCCAGCAGCTGGCCCGGTGGCACCATATATTTT. It is translated as CASSWPGGTIYF.